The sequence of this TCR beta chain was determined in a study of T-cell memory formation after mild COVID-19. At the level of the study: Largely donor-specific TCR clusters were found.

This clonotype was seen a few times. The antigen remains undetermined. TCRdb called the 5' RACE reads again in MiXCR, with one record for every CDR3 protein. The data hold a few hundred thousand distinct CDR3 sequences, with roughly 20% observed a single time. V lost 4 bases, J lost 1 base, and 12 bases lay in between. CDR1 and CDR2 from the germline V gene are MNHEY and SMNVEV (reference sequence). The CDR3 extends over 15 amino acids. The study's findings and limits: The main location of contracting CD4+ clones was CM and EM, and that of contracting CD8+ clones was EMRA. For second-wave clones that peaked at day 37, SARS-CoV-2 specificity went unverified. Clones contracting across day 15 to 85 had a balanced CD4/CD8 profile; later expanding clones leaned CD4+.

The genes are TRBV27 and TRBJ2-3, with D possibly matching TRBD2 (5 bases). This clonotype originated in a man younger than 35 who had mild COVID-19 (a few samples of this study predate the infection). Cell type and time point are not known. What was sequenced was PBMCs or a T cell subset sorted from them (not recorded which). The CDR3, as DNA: TGTGCCAGCAGTTCCCGTGGACTTGGCACAGATACGCAGTATTTT. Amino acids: CASSSRGLGTDTQYF.